This T cell receptor (beta chain) was sequenced in a study of cytotoxic CD8 clonotypes in ibrutinib-treated CLL. The repertoire was sequenced with immunoSEQ multiplex PCR; TCRdb's copy has only in-frame clones and lacks some. This sample has about 45,000 clones, with under 75% found just once. CDR1 MGHRA and CDR2 YSYEKL come from the germline V gene. There are 14 residues in the CDR3. V lost 6 bases, J lost 5 bases, and 13 bases lay in between. About 1.9 micrograms of genomic DNA (from cryopreserved PBMCs) were used for TCR beta libraries. The receptor was isolated from a human donor with chronic lymphocytic leukemia. The sequenced sample was PBMCs, obtained after 12 months of ibrutinib treatment. This chain uses TRBV4-1 with TRBJ1-4; TRBD1 might be the D (5 bases). CDR3 bases: TGCGCCAGCAGGCCGGGACGGGTGAATGAAAAACTGTTTTTT. Protein: CASRPGRVNEKLFF.